One sample yielded the 21 T cell receptor beta chains listed below, sequenced in a study of shared clonotypes between healthy human individuals. CD8 cells regarded as naive lacked CD45RO, were positively chosen for CCR7, and omitted terminally differentiated effector memory CD45RA+ cells. Clones were read by immunoSEQ multiplex PCR, and TCRdb kept only the in-frame ones, dropping some. This table has roughly 2,000,000 clones, 93% appearing once. Specimen: naive CD8+ T cells from PBMCs. Receptor source: a man aged 18-30 years in good health. Some clones in this sample may be carry-over from other donors' samples.

The V call is TRBV18, the J call TRBJ2-7, with 13 bases lining up with TRBD2. Germline CDR1 is KGHSH and CDR2 is LQKENI. V shed 0 bases and J 9 bases; nucleotides not matched to a gene: 8. The CDR3 sequence is 16 residues long. The CDR3 DNA follows: TGTGCCAGCTCACCACCGAAGGGACTAGCGGGGACCGGGCAGTACTTC. Residues: CASSPPKGLAGTGQYF.

V gene TRBV4-1 combines with J gene TRBJ2-7; TRBD1 matches at 7 bases. The germline gives CDR1 MGHRA, CDR2 YSYEKL. The V segment lost 4 bases and the J segment 6 bases; nucleotides outside the gene matches: 12. The CDR3 loop spans 15 amino acids. The CDR3 coding sequence is TGCGCCAGCAGCCTTCTTGAGACAGGGATTTCCGAGCAGTACTTC. It translates to CASSLLETGISEQYF.

The V gene is TRBV11-1, the J gene TRBJ2-7; D is unclear. Germline V gene data show CDR1 as SGHAT and CDR2 as FQDESV (reference sequence). This CDR3 comprises 13 residues. V was trimmed by 2 bases and J by 1 base, leaving 6 bases between them. The CDR3 region is CASSLRQSYEQYF. CDR3 DNA: TGTGCCAGCAGCTTACGGCAGTCCTACGAGCAGTACTTC.

This clone was counted a single time. The rearrangement links TRBV14 to TRBJ2-4; no clear D. Germline CDR1 is SGHDN and CDR2 is FVKESK. The length of the CDR3 is 13 residues. Between the trimmed V and J ends, which lost 0 bases and 5 bases, there was a span of 5 bases. The CDR3 loop is CASSQESQNIQYF. CDR3 nucleotide sequence: TGTGCCAGCAGCCAAGAATCCCAAAACATTCAGTACTTC.

The chain employs TRBV5-4 and TRBJ2-7; 13 bases are shared with TRBD2. Germline values: CDR1 SGHNT, CDR2 YYREEE (reference sequence). CDR3 length: 18 amino acids. The junction had 11 bases not matched to a gene; V was cut back by 4 bases and J by 1 base. This CDR3 is CASSQDPLAGGFSYEQYF. The CDR3 nucleotides read TGTGCCAGCAGCCAAGATCCACTAGCGGGAGGGTTTTCCTACGAGCAGTACTTC.

This clone was seen only a few times. Other DNA sequences from this sample encode an identical CDR3 as well. The chain is built from TRBV4-1 and TRBJ1-1; no clear D gene. Per germline, CDR1 MGHRA and CDR2 YSYEKL. Trimming took off 0 bases at V and 1 base at J, with 3 bases between the two ends. The CDR3 runs to 13 residues. CDR3 in amino acids: CASSQEANTEAFF. In nucleotides, the CDR3 is TGCGCCAGCAGCCAAGAGGCGAACACTGAAGCTTTCTTT.

This rearrangement joins TRBV27 to TRBJ2-7; 8 nucleotides agree with TRBD1. The length of the CDR3 is 14 residues. Germline CDR1 and CDR2: MNHEY and SMNVEV (reference sequence). J was trimmed by 5 bases and V by 3 bases; bases with no gene match: 6. CDR3 coding DNA: TGTGCCAGCAGTTTTAGGGCAGGGGGCCACGAGCAGTACTTC. As protein: CASSFRAGGHEQYF.

The CDR3 loop is CASSPPGANTGELFF. CDR3 nucleotide sequence: TGTGCCAGCAGCCCCCCGGGCGCGAACACCGGGGAGCTGTTTTTT. The rearrangement uses TRBV6-8 and TRBJ2-2, with D hard to call. CDR3 size: 15 residues. V was trimmed by 6 bases and J by 0 bases, leaving 11 bases between them. Germline V CDR1 and CDR2: MNHGY, SAAAGT.

This clone came up a few times. The chain links TRBV6-5 to TRBJ1-1; D not certain. This CDR3 contains 14 residues. Trimming cost V 5 bases and J 5 bases, with 15 bases left between them. Looked up from germline, CDR1 is MNHEY and CDR2 is SVGAGI. CDR3 in amino acids: CASSVQGSRTEAFF. The DNA of the CDR3 is TGTGCCAGCAGTGTACAAGGGTCCCGTACTGAAGCTTTCTTT.

CDR3 bases: TGTGCCAGCAAGCAGAACACTGAAGCTTTCTTT. It is translated as CASKQNTEAFF. The chain recombines TRBV27 with TRBJ1-1, with D unresolved. The CDR3 runs to 11 residues. Between the trimmed V and J ends, which lost 7 bases and 1 base, there was a span of 4 bases. CDR1 and CDR2 from the germline V gene are MNHEY and SMNVEV (reference sequence).

The genes are TRBV9 and TRBJ2-7; 10 nucleotides align to TRBD2. Germline lookup yields CDR1 SGDLS and CDR2 YYNGEE. The ends lost 4 bases at V and 2 bases at J; junction bases unmatched: 6. This CDR3 comprises 15 residues. The CDR3: CASSPAGGLAYEQYF. CDR3 nucleotide sequence: TGTGCCAGCAGCCCAGCGGGAGGGTTGGCCTACGAGCAGTACTTC.

V and J are TRBV9 and TRBJ2-7; the D gene is possibly TRBD1 (5 bases). The CDR3 contains 15 residues. Germline CDR1 SGDLS, CDR2 YYNGEE. V was clipped by 0 bases and J by 3 bases, with 13 bases between them. Here the CDR3 DNA reads TGTGCCAGCAGCGTAGATCCCATGGGGCTCTACGAGCAGTACTTC. Translation: CASSVDPMGLYEQYF. Variable domain in full (rest from reference TRBV9 and TRBJ2-7): DSGVTQTPKHLITATGQRVTLRCSPRSGDLSVYWYQQSLDQGLQFLIQYYNGEERAKGNILERFSAQQFPDLHSELNLSSLELGDSALYFCASSVDPMGLYEQYFGPGTRLTVT.

The gene calls are TRBV12-5 and TRBJ2-3, with 10 bases matching TRBD1. This CDR3 has 15 amino acids. V lost 1 base to trimming and J lost 4 bases; unmatched junction nucleotides: 2. Germline CDR1 and CDR2: LGHNT and FRNRAP. CDR3 DNA: TGTGCTAGTGGTTTGGAGGGGACAGGGGCAGATACGCAGTATTTT. Translating gives CASGLEGTGADTQYF.

This chain connects TRBV5-6 to TRBJ1-3, with D unclear. V shed 0 bases and J shed 1 base, with 8 bases lying between them. Germline V lookup: CDR1 SGHDT, CDR2 YYEEEE. The CDR3 runs to 15 residues. The CDR3 sequence: CASSLVGLSGNTIYF. The CDR3, as DNA: TGTGCCAGCAGCTTGGTCGGCCTTTCTGGAAACACCATATATTTT. Variable domain in full (rest from reference TRBV5-6 and TRBJ1-3): DAGVTQSPTHLIKTRGQQVTLRCSPKSGHDTVSWYQQALGQGPQFIFQYYEEEERQRGNFPDRFSGHQFPNYSSELNVNALLLGDSALYLCASSLVGLSGNTIYFGEGSWLTVV.

The CDR3 DNA sequence: TGTGCCAGCAGTCTGCGGGGGACATACGAGCAGTACTTC. It specifies CASSLRGTYEQYF. This rearrangement joins TRBV27 to TRBJ2-5; the D gene is possibly TRBD2 (7 bases). The J call may be incorrect, as the DNA end agrees better with TRBJ2-7. This CDR3 has 13 amino acids. Germline V gene lookup returns CDR1 MNHEY and CDR2 SMNVEV (reference sequence).

The chain employs TRBV4-1 and TRBJ1-1, with a tentative D call TRBD1 (5 bases). V was cut by 0 bases and J by 0 bases, with 11 bases left in between. Germline CDR1 and CDR2: MGHRA and YSYEKL. The CDR3 extends over 16 amino acids. CDR3 nucleotides: TGCGCCAGCAGCCAAGATCGAAGGGGTATGAACACTGAAGCTTTCTTT. Protein product: CASSQDRRGMNTEAFF.

The V call is TRBV4-1, the J call TRBJ2-7; 11 nucleotides align to TRBD2. Germline CDR1 reads MGHRA; CDR2 reads YSYEKL. V dropped 4 bases and J dropped 4; count of bases not matched to a gene: 9. The CDR3 runs to 16 residues. The CDR3 spells CASSPPGASGRYEQYF. The CDR3 bases are TGCGCCAGCAGCCCACCCGGGGCTAGCGGGAGGTACGAGCAGTACTTC.

The chain joins TRBV2 to TRBJ2-1; the D is unclear. Germline V CDR1 and CDR2: SNHLY, FYNNEI. The CDR3 spans 14 residues. V shed 3 bases and J shed 5 bases, with 11 bases lying between them. The DNA of the CDR3 is TGTGCCAGCAGTGATAGGGCACGAAACAATGAGCAGTTCTTC. Its translation is CASSDRARNNEQFF.

The chain links TRBV29-1 to TRBJ2-7; D is possibly TRBD1 or TRBD2 (5 bases each). The germline V gene has CDR1 SQVTM and CDR2 ANQGSEA. The ends were cut back, 4 bases at V and 1 base at J, with 11 bases in the middle. The CDR3 is made up of 13 amino acids. The CDR3 coding sequence is TGCAGCGTTGTACGGGGCGGGTCCTACGAGCAGTACTTC. It yields the protein CSVVRGGSYEQYF.

This chain uses TRBV27 with TRBJ2-3, with no clear D. Trimming took off 6 bases at V and 2 bases at J, with 12 bases between the two ends. From germline, CDR1 is MNHEY and CDR2 SMNVEV (reference sequence). The CDR3 consists of 14 residues. The CDR3 coding sequence is TGTGCCAGCAGCTTAACCACCCCCACAGATACGCAGTATTTT. This translates into CASSLTTPTDTQYF.

The genes are TRBV11-2 and TRBJ2-1; 10 nucleotides align to TRBD2. CDR1 and CDR2 from the germline V gene are SGHAT and FQNNGV. The CDR3 runs to 15 residues. V lost 2 bases to trimming and J lost 6 bases; unmatched junction nucleotides: 4. Here the CDR3 reads CASSLKGLASNEQFF. Here the CDR3 DNA reads TGTGCCAGCAGCTTAAAGGGACTAGCGAGCAATGAGCAGTTCTTC.